The source of this T cell receptor (beta chain) is a study of T cells after posttransplantation cyclophosphamide. Method: immunoSEQ multiplex PCR; TCRdb's copy keeps in-frame clones and lacks some. The profile shows more than 50,000 clones, roughly 84% of them singletons. Study-level points and caveats: Recipient CMV seropositivity and CMV reactivation strongly tracked TRB clonality. Skin or GI-infiltrating T cells shared few TRB sequences with blood. Later post-transplant blood repertoires were often dominated by donor CD8+ memory clones.

As for this clone: Its matching antigen is unknown.

The germline gives CDR1 SGDLS, CDR2 YYNGEE. This CDR3 has 15 residues. V was pared by 0 bases and J by 4 bases, with 10 bases between. Sequencing was performed on PBMCs. The origin of this receptor is a man younger than 45 with a blood cancer, CMV-positive, and with a related stem cell donor. The rearrangement links TRBV9 to TRBJ2-2; D is undetermined. CDR3: CASSVGGARTGELFF. In DNA form, the CDR3 reads TGTGCCAGCAGCGTAGGAGGCGCCCGCACCGGGGAGCTGTTTTTT.